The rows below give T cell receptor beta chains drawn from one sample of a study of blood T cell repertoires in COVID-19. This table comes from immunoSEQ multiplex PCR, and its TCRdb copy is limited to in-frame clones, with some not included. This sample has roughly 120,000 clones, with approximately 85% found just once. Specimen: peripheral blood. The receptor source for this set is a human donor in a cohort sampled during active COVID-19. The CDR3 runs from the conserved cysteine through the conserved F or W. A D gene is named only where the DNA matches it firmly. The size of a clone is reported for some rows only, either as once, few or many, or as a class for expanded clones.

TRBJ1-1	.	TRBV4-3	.	TGCGCCAGCAGCCAAGAATTTCCCGCTGAAGCTTTCTTT	CASSQEFPAEAFF
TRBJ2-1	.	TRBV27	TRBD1	TGTGCCAGCAGTCTAGGAGGACAGGGGATCTATTACAATGAGCAGTTCTTC	CASSLGGQGIYYNEQFF
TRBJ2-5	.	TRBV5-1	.	TGCGCCAGCAGCTTGTTCGAGACAGGAGAGACCCAGTACTTC	CASSLFETGETQYF
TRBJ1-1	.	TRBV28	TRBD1	TGTGCCAGCAGTCCAGGGACAGCCTCGAACACTGAAGCTTTCTTT	CASSPGTASNTEAFF
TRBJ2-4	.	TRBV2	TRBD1	TGTGCCAGCAGTGAAGCGCTTCCCAGGGGGCTAGCCAAAAACATTCAGTACTTC	CASSEALPRGLAKNIQYF
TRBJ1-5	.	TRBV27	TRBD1	TGTGCCAGCAGTTTAAGGGGGGACAGGGTGAATCAGCCCCAGCATTTT	CASSLRGDRVNQPQHF
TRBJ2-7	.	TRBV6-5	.	TGTGCCAGCAGTTACTCGAGGGTCGGAGCCTACGAGCAGTACTTC	CASSYSRVGAYEQYF
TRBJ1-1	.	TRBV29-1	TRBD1	TGCAGCGTGGGGACAGGGGAGAACACTGAAGCTTTCTTT	CSVGTGENTEAFF
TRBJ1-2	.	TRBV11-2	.	TGTGCCAGCAGCTTATCAGGGGACTATGGCTACACCTTC	CASSLSGDYGYTF
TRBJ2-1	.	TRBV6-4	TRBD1	TGTGCCAGCAGTGCCCAGACAGGGACCTCCTACAATGAGCAGTTCTTC	CASSAQTGTSYNEQFF
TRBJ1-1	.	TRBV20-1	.	TGCAGTGCTGGCATCGGGGAAGCTTTCTTT	CSAGIGEAFF
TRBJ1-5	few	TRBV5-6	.	TGTGCCAGCAGCTTGCGGATAGGGGATCAGCCCCAGCATTTT	CASSLRIGDQPQHF
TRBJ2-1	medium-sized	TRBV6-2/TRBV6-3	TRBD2	TGTGCCAGCAGTTACGGATTCGCGGGGGATGAGCAGTTCTTC	CASSYGFAGDEQFF
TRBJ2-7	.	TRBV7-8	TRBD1	TGTGCCAGCAGCCTGGGACAGGGAGGTTACGAGCAGTACTTC	CASSLGQGGYEQYF
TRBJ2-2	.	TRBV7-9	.	TGTGCCAGCACTGGGCCCGGGGAGCTGTTTTTT	CASTGPGELFF
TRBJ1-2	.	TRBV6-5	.	TGTGCCAGCAGTTACGACCAGGTGTATGGCTACACCTTC	CASSYDQVYGYTF
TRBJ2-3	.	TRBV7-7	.	TGTGCCAGCAGCTATACCTTAGCGGACACAGATACGCAGTATTTT	CASSYTLADTDTQYF
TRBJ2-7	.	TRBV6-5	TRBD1	TGTGCCAGCAGTTACGCGACAGGGCCCTACGAGCAGTACTTC	CASSYATGPYEQYF
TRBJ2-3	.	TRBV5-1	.	TGCGCCAGCAGCTTGGGACTAGTCACAGATACGCAGTATTTT	CASSLGLVTDTQYF
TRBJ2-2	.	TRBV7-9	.	TGTGCCAGCAGCTTCGGGAACACCGGGGAGCTGTTTTTT	CASSFGNTGELFF
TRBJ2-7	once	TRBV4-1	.	TGCGCCAGCAGCCAAGATGAGCAGGCCTACGAGCAGTACTTC	CASSQDEQAYEQYF
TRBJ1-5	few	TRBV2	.	TGTGCCAGCAGTGAAGGGCAGGATCAGCCCCAGCATTTT	CASSEGQDQPQHF
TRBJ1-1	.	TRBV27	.	TGTGCCAGCAGTTTATCACAGGGCTTACTGAACACTGAAGCTTTCTTT	CASSLSQGLLNTEAFF
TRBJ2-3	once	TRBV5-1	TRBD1	TGCGCCAGCAGCTTGTCGGGGACAGGGGCAAACACAGATACGCAGTATTTT	CASSLSGTGANTDTQYF
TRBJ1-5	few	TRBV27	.	TGTGCCAGCAGCCGATGGGCGGGGAGTCAGCCCCAGCATTTT	CASSRWAGSQPQHF
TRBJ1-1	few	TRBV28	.	TGTGCCAGCAGTGAAGGGGGTGAGGGAGCTTTCTTT	CASSEGGEGAFF
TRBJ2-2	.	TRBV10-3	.	TGTGCCATCACCAGGACAGTGAACACCGGGGAGCTGTTTTTT	CAITRTVNTGELFF
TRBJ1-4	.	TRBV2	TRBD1	TGTGCCAGCGGACAGGGAAGGACTAATGAAAAACTGTTTTTT	CASGQGRTNEKLFF
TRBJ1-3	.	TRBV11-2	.	TGTGCCAGCAGCCGTCACCCAACCGGACAGTCTGGAAACACCATATATTTT	CASSRHPTGQSGNTIYF
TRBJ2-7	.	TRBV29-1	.	TGCAGCGCTTGGGGGGCAGGGGGCGAGCAGTACTTC	CSAWGAGGEQYF
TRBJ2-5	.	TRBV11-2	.	TGTGCCAGCAGGCAGGGTTTGCAGGAGACCCAGTACTTC	CASRQGLQETQYF
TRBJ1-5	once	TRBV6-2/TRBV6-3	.	TGTGCCAGCAGTTCGACAGTGAGGTACAATCAGCCCCAGCATTTT	CASSSTVRYNQPQHF
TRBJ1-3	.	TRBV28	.	TGTGCCAGCAGCACAATACAGGGCTCTGGAAACACCATATATTTT	CASSTIQGSGNTIYF
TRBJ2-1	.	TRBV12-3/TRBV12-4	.	TGTGCCAGCAGTCAGGGTCCGTATGAGCAGTTCTTC	CASSQGPYEQFF
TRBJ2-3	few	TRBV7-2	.	TGTGCCAGCAGCTTAGCGCAGGGTCTTCCCACAGATACGCAGTATTTT	CASSLAQGLPTDTQYF
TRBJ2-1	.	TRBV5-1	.	TGCGCCAGCAGCGCGGGGGCCGTACAGAATGAGCAGTTCTTC	CASSAGAVQNEQFF
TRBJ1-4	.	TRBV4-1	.	TGCGCCAGCAGCCCCCCGGGGAGGACTAATGAAAAACTGTTTTTT	CASSPPGRTNEKLFF
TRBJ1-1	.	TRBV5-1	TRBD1	TGCGCCAGCAGCCCGGGACAGGGGAACACTGAAGCTTTCTTT	CASSPGQGNTEAFF
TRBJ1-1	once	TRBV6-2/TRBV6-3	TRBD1	TGTGCCAGCAGTTTCCCAGGGGGTACGAACACTGAAGCTTTCTTT	CASSFPGGTNTEAFF
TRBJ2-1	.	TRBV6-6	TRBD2	TGTGCCAGCAGCACTAGCGGTCATTACAATGAGCAGTTCTTC	CASSTSGHYNEQFF
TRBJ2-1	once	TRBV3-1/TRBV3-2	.	TGTGCCAGCAGCTTCTTGGCGGGGCCAAACAATGAGCAGTTCTTC	CASSFLAGPNNEQFF
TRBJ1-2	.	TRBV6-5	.	TGTGCCAGCGGTACAGGTTACTATGGCTACACCTTC	CASGTGYYGYTF
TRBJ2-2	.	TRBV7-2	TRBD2	TGTGCCAGCAGCCTAACGGGGGGACCGAACACCGGGGAGCTGTTTTTT	CASSLTGGPNTGELFF